A single T cell receptor beta chain is shown here with its context. The data belong to a study of blood T cell repertoires in COVID-19. V dropped 0 bases and J dropped 4; count of bases not matched to a gene: 5. The germline gives CDR1 GTSNPN, CDR2 SVGIG (reference sequence). This CDR3 is built from 15 residues. Produced via immunoSEQ multiplex PCR; TCRdb's table is partial and in-frame only. The sample shows about 82,000 clones, around 81% of them seen only once. The sequenced sample was peripheral blood. This sequence originates from a man older than 75 with active or convalescent COVID-19. The chain uses TRBV30 and TRBJ2-2, with TRBD2 matching over 7 bases. The CDR3 DNA follows: TGTGCCTGGAGTGTAGGCGGGAGTCCCACCGGGGAGCTGTTTTTT. Its protein product is CAWSVGGSPTGELFF. Filled out from reference TRBV30 and TRBJ2-2, the complete variable domain reads SQTIHQWPATLVQPVGSPLSLECTVEGTSNPNLYWYRQAAGRGLQLLFYSVGIGQISSEVPQNLSASRPQDRQFILSSKKLLLSDSGFYLCAWSVGGSPTGELFFGEGSRLTVL.